These 23 T cell receptor beta chains came from one sample sequenced in a study of T cell responses to AZD1222 COVID-19 vaccine. Produced via immunoSEQ multiplex PCR; TCRdb's table is partial and in-frame only. The sample lists more than 75,000 clones, 80% to 90% occurring once. The sequencing used peripheral blood, collected 28 days after the second AZD1222 dose. All receptors come from an adult who received the AZD1222 COVID-19 vaccine.

This chain links TRBV28 with TRBJ1-3; D gene uncertain. V dropped 1 base and J dropped 3 bases, with 10 bases sitting between them. This CDR3 contains 15 residues. From germline, CDR1 is MDHEN and CDR2 SYDVKM. The CDR3 loop reads CASSLFGLGGNTIYF. As DNA, the CDR3 is TGTGCCAGCAGTTTATTTGGGCTGGGTGGAAACACCATATATTTT.

The chain employs TRBV7-9 and TRBJ1-2, with 7 positions matching TRBD1. The CDR3 covers 14 residues. Germline values: CDR1 SEHNR, CDR2 FQNEAQ (reference sequence). The junction had 7 bases not matched to a gene; V was cut back by 5 bases and J by 4 bases. CDR3 in amino acids: CASSITGAGYGYTF. Here the CDR3 DNA reads TGTGCCAGCAGCATAACAGGGGCCGGCTATGGCTACACCTTC.

This chain joins TRBV30 and TRBJ2-1; TRBD1 matches at 9 bases. Germline-derived CDR1 and CDR2 are GTSNPN and SVGIG (reference sequence). V lost 3 bases to trimming and J lost 9 bases; unmatched junction nucleotides: 9. The CDR3 runs to 14 residues. CDR3 DNA sequence: TGTGCCTGGAGCGATAGGACAGGGGTGCCTGAGCAGTTCTTC. Protein product: CAWSDRTGVPEQFF.

J is TRBJ1-3 and V is TRBV19; no clear D gene. Germline values: CDR1 LNHDA, CDR2 SQIVND (reference sequence). The ends were cut back, 5 bases at V and 4 bases at J, with 15 bases in the middle. This CDR3 has 15 residues. Here the CDR3 DNA reads TGTGCCAGTAGTGTGTGGACTAGAAGAGGAAACACCATATATTTT. Its translation is CASSVWTRRGNTIYF.

The rearrangement joins TRBV4-2 to TRBJ2-7; 12 bases line up with TRBD2. Germline V gives CDR1 LGHNA, CDR2 YNFKEQ. J lost 1 base, V lost 4 bases, and 5 bases had no gene match. The CDR3 consists of 16 residues. CDR3 amino acids: CASSPSGRASSYEQYF. The DNA for the CDR3 is TGTGCCAGCAGCCCTAGCGGGAGGGCTTCATCCTACGAGCAGTACTTC.

This chain uses TRBV15 with TRBJ2-3; D is perhaps TRBD2 (5 bases). The CDR3 is 15 residues long. Per germline, CDR1 LNHNV and CDR2 YYDKDF (reference sequence). The V and J ends lost 0 bases and 4 bases respectively, with 11 bases between them. The CDR3 protein is CATSRDRGPADTQYF. The CDR3 DNA reads TGTGCCACCAGCAGAGATAGAGGGCCTGCAGATACGCAGTATTTT.

The CDR3 DNA follows: TGTGCCAGCAGCTTAAACGACTACTTGCCAGATACGCAGTATTTT. Its protein product is CASSLNDYLPDTQYF. The rearrangement uses TRBV7-2 and TRBJ2-3, with D maybe TRBD2 (5 bases). The CDR3 loop spans 15 amino acids. Between the trimmed V and J ends, which lost 2 bases and 4 bases, there was a span of 13 bases. The V gene's germline CDR1 is SGHTA and CDR2 FQGNSA.

This rearrangement joins TRBV4-1 to TRBJ1-2; D not certain. CDR1 and CDR2 (germline): MGHRA, YSYEKL. This CDR3 comprises 13 residues. The V end was cut by 0 bases, the J end by 4 bases, with 6 bases between. Here the CDR3 DNA reads TGCGCCAGCAGCCAAGACGGGAGCTATGGCTACACCTTC. Translating it yields CASSQDGSYGYTF.

The chain recombines TRBV3-1 (or the pseudogene TRBV3-2) with TRBJ1-2, with 11 bases identical to TRBD1. The CDR3 has 16 residues. CDR1 and CDR2 (germline): LGHDT, YNNKEL (reference sequence). Trimming removed 1 base from V and 7 bases from J; junction bases left unmatched: 8. In nucleotides, the CDR3 is TGTGCCAGCAGCCAAGTGTCGGGACAGGGGGGAGGTGGCTACACCTTC. It codes for CASSQVSGQGGGGYTF.

This rearrangement joins TRBV5-1 to TRBJ1-6, with TRBD1 matching 7 bases. There are 15 residues in the CDR3. V trimming: 0 bases; J trimming: 3 bases; junction bases outside the gene matches: 0. Germline V CDR1 and CDR2: SGHRS, YFSETQ. The CDR3 protein is CASSLGTGYNSPLHF. CDR3 DNA sequence: TGCGCCAGCAGCTTGGGGACAGGCTATAATTCACCCCTCCACTTT. The full variable domain, in which reference TRBV5-1 and TRBJ1-6 provide the parts outside the CDR3, is KAGVTQTPRYLIKTRGQQVTLSCSPISGHRSVSWYQQTPGQGLQFLFEYFSETQRNKGNFPGRFSGRQFSNSRSEMNVSTLELGDSALYLCASSLGTGYNSPLHFGNGTRLTVT.

The rearrangement uses TRBV9 and TRBJ1-1, with D perhaps TRBD1 (5 bases). V was cut by 0 bases and J by 1 base, with 13 bases left in between. CDR1 and CDR2 (germline): SGDLS, YYNGEE. The CDR3 sequence is 16 residues long. This CDR3 reads CASSVDGGRANTEAFF. CDR3 in DNA: TGTGCCAGCAGCGTAGATGGAGGCAGGGCGAACACTGAAGCTTTCTTT.

The chain uses TRBV28 and TRBJ1-2; 12 bases line up with TRBD1. The germline V gene has CDR1 MDHEN and CDR2 SYDVKM. V was pared by 6 bases and J by 5 bases, with 10 bases of the junction left unmatched. CDR3 length equals 16 residues. As DNA, the CDR3 is TGTGCCAGCAGCCCTCCGGGACAGGGGGCTGGGTATGGCTACACCTTC. Translating gives CASSPPGQGAGYGYTF.

The chain combines TRBV5-4 with TRBJ1-1; D unresolved. CDR3 length: 12 amino acids. Germline lookup yields CDR1 SGHNT and CDR2 YYREEE (reference sequence). Trimming removed 2 bases at V and 11 bases at J, with 13 bases between. This CDR3 is CASSFRTNEAFF. In nucleotides, the CDR3 is TGTGCCAGCAGCTTCCGAACCAATGAGGCTTTCTTT.

The chain links TRBV6-6 to TRBJ1-1; D is ambiguous. The CDR3 has 13 residues. Per germline, CDR1 MNHNY and CDR2 SVGAGI (reference sequence). Between the trimmed V and J ends, which lost 7 bases and 1 base, there was a span of 10 bases. The CDR3: CASMLAANTEAFF. The CDR3 nucleotides read TGTGCCAGCATGCTGGCAGCGAACACTGAAGCTTTCTTT.

The V call is TRBV29-1, the J call TRBJ2-7; TRBD1 aligns across 8 bases. This CDR3 has 13 amino acids. V lost 7 bases and J lost 4; bases outside the gene matches: 9. Germline values: CDR1 SQVTM, CDR2 ANQGSEA. The DNA of the CDR3 is TGCAGCGGAAAGCAGGGGGCGGGGTACGAGCAGTACTTC. Translating gives CSGKQGAGYEQYF.

The rearrangement joins TRBV28 to TRBJ2-1; TRBD1 agrees at 10 bases. This CDR3 is 17 amino acids long. Germline CDR1 reads MDHEN; CDR2 reads SYDVKM. Losses at the gene ends were 1 base for V and 1 base for J; bases not matched to a gene: 4. The CDR3 reads CASSLLKGQGSYNEQFF. CDR3 bases: TGTGCCAGCAGTTTATTAAAGGGACAGGGGTCCTACAATGAGCAGTTCTTC.

V gene TRBV28 combines with J gene TRBJ2-7, with TRBD1 matching 8 bases. The CDR3 is made up of 13 amino acids. Germline-derived CDR1 and CDR2 are MDHEN and SYDVKM. Unmatched junction bases numbered 3, after V lost 6 bases and J lost 2 bases. The CDR3 reads CASRQGVTYEQYF. The DNA of the CDR3 is TGTGCCAGCAGACAGGGGGTCACCTACGAGCAGTACTTC. The whole variable domain, filled in from reference TRBV28 and TRBJ2-7, reads DVKVTQSSRYLVKRTGEKVFLECVQDMDHENMFWYRQDPGLGLRLIYFSYDVKMKEKGDIPEGYSVSREKKERFSLILESASTNQTSMYLCASRQGVTYEQYFGPGTRLTVT.

The chain links TRBV3-1 (or the pseudogene TRBV3-2) to TRBJ1-1; D not resolved. Germline V gives CDR1 LGHDT, CDR2 YNNKEL (reference sequence). The length of the CDR3 is 12 residues. The V gene lost 7 bases and the J gene lost 7 bases, with 13 bases spanning the gap. The CDR3 region is CASTPGRDEAFF. The CDR3 coding sequence is TGTGCCAGCACCCCGGGGAGAGATGAAGCTTTCTTT.

The CDR3 region has the DNA TGTGCCAGCAGCTTAGTCCTGGGTTCCTACGAGCAGTACTTC. Its translation: CASSLVLGSYEQYF. V gene TRBV7-2 combines with J gene TRBJ2-7; D not certain. V shed 1 base and J shed 1 base, with 8 bases lying between them. This CDR3 has 14 amino acids. Germline CDR1 SGHTA, CDR2 FQGNSA.

This chain joins TRBV28 and TRBJ2-3; TRBD2 agrees at 13 bases. Per the germline V gene, CDR1 is MDHEN and CDR2 is SYDVKM. Unmatched junction bases numbered 13, after V lost 10 bases and J lost 3 bases. The CDR3 runs 17 residues. The CDR3 DNA follows: TGTGCCATCCGCGGGGGGACTAGCGGGAATAGGACAGATACGCAGTATTTT. It yields the protein CAIRGGTSGNRTDTQYF.

The DNA for the CDR3 is TGTGCCAGCAGTAAGGGTCTGAACTCTGGAAACACCATATATTTT. Amino acids: CASSKGLNSGNTIYF. This sequence joins TRBV28 and TRBJ1-3; D unresolved. Trimming stripped 5 bases from V and 0 bases from J, with 11 bases between. The CDR3 sequence is 15 residues long. Germline values: CDR1 MDHEN, CDR2 SYDVKM.

The J gene is TRBJ1-2, the V gene TRBV6-5, with D maybe TRBD1 (6 bases). The germline gives CDR1 MNHEY, CDR2 SVGAGI. Trimming removed 6 bases at V and 4 bases at J, with 12 bases between. The CDR3 covers 13 residues. As DNA, the CDR3 is TGTGCCAGCAGGCTATCACAGGGCTATGGCTACACCTTC. Translation gives CASRLSQGYGYTF.

This sequence joins TRBV6-2 or TRBV6-3 and TRBJ1-1; tentative D call: TRBD1 (6 bases). V lost 4 bases and J 5 bases, leaving 20 bases between the germline ends. Germline V gene sequence: CDR1 MNHEY, CDR2 SVGEGT. The CDR3 has 16 amino acids. In DNA, the CDR3 is TGTGCCAGCAGTTTCAACGTACAGGAGGGGGGAACTGAAGCTTTCTTT. Protein product: CASSFNVQEGGTEAFF.